Here is one T cell receptor (beta chain) with its context. Which antigen it targets is not known. There are no base qualities to consult, and no much larger clone falls within one base. The immunoSEQ Assay, a bias-controlled multiplex PCR, was used to amplify TCRbeta CDR3 regions from genomic DNA. In the original analysis: Within the assay, amplification of reference gene primers was used to estimate how many nucleated cells each sample contained. Sequence reads were collapsed and filtered to measure the absolute abundance of every unique TCRbeta CDR3 rearrangement. For each sample, productive Simpson clonality was calculated as the square root of Simpson's diversity index over productive rearrangements. TCRdb retrieved this table from immuneACCESS and kept in-frame rearrangements only. Not all clones are present; in checked studies, unresolved V genes account for under half, and no reason is known for the remainder. V and J calls and clone size are as listed in that table; D and trimming were resolved from the DNA. In all, the sample holds 95,000 to 150,000 clones, and just under 80% of those were seen once. The ten largest make up around 15% of the sample.

This sample is part of a study of blood T cell repertoires in COVID-19 (dated by TCRdb to about 2020). About the full investigation: Samples from collaborators originated in the United States, Italy and Spain and spanned both the acute and convalescent phases of COVID-19. The material from the prospective study consisted of cDNA or gDNA derived from T cells, B-cell-depleted T cells, or PBMCs. Subjects who had been exposed to COVID-19, were actively infected with it, or had recovered from it provided the deeply sampled blood TCRbeta repertoires that made up the dataset. The repertoires were released in a freely available public database meant as a resource for research on the immune response to SARS-CoV-2. Samples were obtained from the ongoing ImmuneRACE study (first 160 participants) and from roughly 1,300 subjects provided by 6 global collaborators. A de-identified subject ID, COVID-19 status, age in years and sex were almost always included in the sample metadata. HLA class I and class II types, where available, came from metadata supplied by the sample provider rather than from assay-based typing. Overall study outcomes, separate from this receptor: Clinical and demographic metadata were provided uncurated, with the amount varying by source and participant.

Cut back by 3 bases and 8 bases, the V and J ends lie 11 bases apart. The germline V gene encodes CDR1 MNHEY and CDR2 SMNVEV (reference sequence). Reading from cysteine to phenylalanine, the CDR3 counts 14 amino acids. Kept here is only the CDR3 DNA, which spans 42 bases and is read in frame from base 1. Collaborating institutions collected whole blood in K2EDTA tubes following their own protocols. For TCRbeta analysis, collaborator samples were shipped as frozen whole blood, as isolated PBMCs, or as DNA extracted from either sample type. This receptor was taken from a man in his sixties with active or convalescent COVID-19. The sample taken for sequencing was peripheral blood. This chain is built from TRBV27 and TRBJ1-6; TRBD1 could be the D gene, as 5 bases match. The CDR3 sequence is CASSFGREDSPLHF. The nucleotides read TGTGCCAGCAGTTTCGGCAGGGAGGATTCACCCCTCCACTTT.